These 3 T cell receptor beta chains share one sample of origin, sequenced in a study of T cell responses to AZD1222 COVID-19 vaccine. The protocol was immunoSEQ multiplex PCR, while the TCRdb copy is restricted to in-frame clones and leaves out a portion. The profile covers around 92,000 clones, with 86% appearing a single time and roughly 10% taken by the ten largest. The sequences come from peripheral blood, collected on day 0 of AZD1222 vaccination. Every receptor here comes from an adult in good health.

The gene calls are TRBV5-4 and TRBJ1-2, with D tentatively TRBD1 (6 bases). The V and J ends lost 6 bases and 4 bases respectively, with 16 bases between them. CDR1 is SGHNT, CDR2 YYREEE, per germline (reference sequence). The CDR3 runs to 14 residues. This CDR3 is CASTPRGGGYGYTF. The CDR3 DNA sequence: TGTGCCAGCACCCCCAGGGGCGGTGGCTATGGCTACACCTTC.

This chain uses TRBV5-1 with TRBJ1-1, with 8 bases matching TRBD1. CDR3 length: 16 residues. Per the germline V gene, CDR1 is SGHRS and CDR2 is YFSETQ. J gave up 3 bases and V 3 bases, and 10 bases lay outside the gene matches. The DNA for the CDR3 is TGCGCCAGCAGCTGGGGACCCCAGGGGGCGGACACTGAAGCTTTCTTT. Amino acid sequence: CASSWGPQGADTEAFF.

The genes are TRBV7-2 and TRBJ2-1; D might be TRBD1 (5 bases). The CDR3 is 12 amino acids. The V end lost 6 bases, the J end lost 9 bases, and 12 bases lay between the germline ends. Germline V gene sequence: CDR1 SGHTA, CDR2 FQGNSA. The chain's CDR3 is CASRGDDSEQFF. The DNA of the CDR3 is TGTGCCAGCAGGGGTGACGACAGTGAGCAGTTCTTC.